The sequence of this T cell receptor (beta chain) was determined in a study of regulatory T cells in long-lasting Graves disease (dated by TCRdb to the early 2020s). Concerning the study at large: In the newly diagnosed Graves' disease group, patients had been taking antithyroid drugs for less than 3 months. This study used TCR sequencing and RNA sequencing of peripheral blood to compare persistent Graves' disease patients against newly diagnosed Graves' disease patients. The study took place in China and was registered as a clinical trial. A total of 35 or so samples underwent TCR sequencing: some 13 from persistent and roughly 20 from newly diagnosed Graves' disease patients.

The sample's time point label, decoded: newly diagnosed GD, antithyroid drugs for less than 3 months. RNA was extracted from PBMCs in TRIzol for both TCR sequencing and RNA sequencing. The diagnosis of Graves' disease was made according to American Thyroid Association guidelines. Recruitment of patients was carried out at an endocrinology department in Xi'an, China. Each patient gave 7.5 to 10 milliliters of peripheral blood, collected in an EDTA anticoagulant tube. Ficoll Paque Plus density gradient separation was used to isolate PBMCs, and no further T cell sorting was done. An Agilent 2100 Bioanalyzer and agarose gel were used to assess RNA quality, and a NanoDrop 2000 was used to measure RNA concentration. Broad study findings and their caveats: Persistent patients shared more public clonotypes among themselves (around 2,500) than newly diagnosed patients did (over 900). Persistent disease showed preferential use of TRBV28, TRBJ1-2 and TRBJ2-5, whereas newly diagnosed disease favored TRBV20-1 and TRBJ2-1. Sequencing and analysis were restricted to the TCR beta chain. Compared with newly diagnosed patients, persistent Graves' disease patients had lower TCR Shannon entropy and fewer highly expanded clones, which suggests clonal expansion. As a limitation, the authors acknowledged that the small sample size may reduce accuracy. Peripheral blood alone was examined, since thyroid tissue, which constituted the primary lesion, could not be accessed.

This clonotype was observed at least ten times. What antigen it recognizes has not been identified. No base quality information exists; no much larger clone differs at one position. Libraries were constructed by multiplex PCR. The listed sequencing device is Illumina HiSeq 4000. iRepertoire HTBI primers and Arm-PCR amplification of CDR3 regions were used to construct TCR beta libraries. Before sequencing, the PCR products underwent gel purification. The authors' analysis ran thus. Across samples, fewer than 70 TRBV and 13 to 15 TRBJ segments were identified and used for gene usage analysis of CDR3 amino acid clonotypes. Filtered high-quality paired reads were merged into contigs using COPE and FqMerger. Contigs were aligned with BLAST to IMGT TRBV, TRBD and TRBJ reference genes, and CDR3 was defined per IMGT. Any clonotype with a frequency above 0.1% was counted as a highly expanded clone. Repertoire diversity was measured by Shannon entropy, and V-J evenness by the Gini coefficient. A clonotype found in more than one individual was treated as public. TCRdb reprocessed the public reads (quality trimming at Q25 with fastp, clone calling with MiXCR) and kept in-frame beta chains. Each record represents a unique CDR3 protein, reported with the most common genes and DNA among its rows. TCRdb, rather than the study authors, made the V and J calls. Within this sample are about 540,000 distinct CDR3 sequences, with approximately 12% of them counted one time only. Clones ranked in the top ten supply roughly a tenth of the sample.

Reading from cysteine to phenylalanine, the CDR3 counts 13 amino acids. The read is trimmed to its CDR3 DNA, 39 bases read in frame from base 1. V gives up 5 bases and J gives up 8 bases, and the segment between their germline ends measures 12 bases. This sample was shared with a second study, whose subject was T cells in Graves' hyperthyroidism and ophthalmopathy. The second study's paper adds: A patient counted as having stable Graves' hyperthyroidism if no progression to ophthalmopathy occurred over 18 months of follow-up. The hyperthyroidism patients were between 18 and 65 years old and newly diagnosed, with a disease duration of less than 2 months. Exclusion was applied to patients with uncontrolled infections, other autoimmune diseases, pregnancy or lactation. Clinical symptoms, serum thyroxine and TRAb, thyroid ultrasound, and orbital computed tomography formed the basis for the diagnoses. The TCR CDR3 was subjected to a first round of RT-PCR using the HTBI primer set and the Qiagen OneStep RT-PCR kit. Most expanded thyroid clonotypes (frequency above 0.001) were also found in blood, which suggests that blood repertoires may mirror thyroid immune responses. A model built on a 13 V-J signature distinguished ophthalmopathy from stable hyperthyroidism, reaching around 88% sensitivity and approximately 81% specificity in cross-validation and 80%/75% in testing. In validation, the model predicted progression to ophthalmopathy a median of about 5.9 months before onset, with approximately 70% sensitivity and about 75% specificity. A discovery cohort of 95 to 100 patients, approximately 44 with Graves' ophthalmopathy and about 58 with stable Graves' hyperthyroidism, was used to find distinguishing TCR V-J signatures. An independent validation cohort of about 20 hyperthyroidism patients and about 15 patients who later progressed to ophthalmopathy tested prospective prediction of ophthalmopathy. The 85 to 100 discovery patients were randomly split 7:3 into training and test sets. Thyroid tissue and blood T-cell repertoires from several Graves' hyperthyroidism patients were also compared in the study. After blood sampling, hyperthyroidism patients were treated with methimazole at a starting dose of 30 mg daily, and ophthalmopathy patients were treated with high-dose intravenous methylprednisolone. The libraries were constructed in a second round of multiplex PCR and then size-selected and purified. The libraries were sequenced on an Illumina HiSeq2000 using paired-end 100 bp reads. SOAPnuke was used to process the raw data, with reads discarded if the reads contained adapters or uncalled bases, had a mean Phred below 15, or lacked an exact constant-primer or identifier match. COPE v1.2.5 was used to merge high-quality paired reads, and clonotypes were defined as unique nucleotide sequences. MiTCR v1.1 was used to align the clonotypes against IMGT TRBV, TRBD and TRBJ reference segments. Only V-J combinations with frequency above 0.0001, covering about 99% of repertoires, were analysed. The TCS score was defined as the ratio of F50 (clonal expansion) to E x V (chaos), calculated using BLOSUM62-based TCRdist between CDR3 peptides within each V-J. Welch's t-statistics and random forest reduced around 520 V-J features to 13, which were used in a naive Bayes classifier (R e1071). No statistical method was used to fix the sample size in advance, and group allocation was not hidden from the investigators. According to the paper, TCR Vbeta CDR3 sequencing was carried out on 135 peripheral blood samples, which came from some 41 ophthalmopathy, some 73 hyperthyroidism and approximately 17 progressor patients.

Recombination connected TRBV12-3 or TRBV12-4 to TRBJ1-4, with the D gene call left open. The TCR originated in a man aged 25-45 years with Graves disease. Donor details come from another sample of the same person, matched by shared clones. The material was peripheral blood mononuclear cells (PBMCs), obtained at new diagnosis, from a patient treated with antithyroid drugs. The bases read TGTGCCAGCAGTGCCGGGGTTCGAGAAAAACTGTTTTTT. Its coded protein is CASSAGVREKLFF.